The 3 T cell receptor beta chains below were found in one sample sequenced in a study of blood T cell repertoires in COVID-19. Libraries were prepared by immunoSEQ multiplex PCR; TCRdb keeps only in-frame clonotypes and omits some of them. This sample has over 150,000 clones, with approximately 80% found just once. The specimen was peripheral blood. All receptors come from a human donor in a cohort sampled during active COVID-19.

This chain uses TRBV28 with TRBJ2-1; weak D call: TRBD1 (5 bases). This CDR3 contains 15 residues. Germline CDR1 reads MDHEN; CDR2 reads SYDVKM. The germline V and J ends were trimmed by 5 bases and 6 bases, with 17 bases remaining between them. The CDR3 DNA reads TGTGCCAGCAGTCCCATAGGGGAAGGATTCAATGAGCAGTTCTTC. It codes for CASSPIGEGFNEQFF.

The J gene is TRBJ2-1, the V gene TRBV28, with 9 bases identical to TRBD2. Germline V CDR1 and CDR2: MDHEN, SYDVKM. J lost 4 bases, V lost 6 bases, and 7 bases had no gene match. CDR3 length equals 15 residues. CDR3 loop: CASRLLAGKYNEQFF. CDR3 nucleotides: TGTGCCAGCAGGTTACTAGCGGGCAAATACAATGAGCAGTTCTTC.

This chain links TRBV25-1 with TRBJ1-4; D unclear. This CDR3 spans 13 amino acids. The V gene's germline CDR1 is MGHDK and CDR2 SYGVNS. Trimming took off 6 bases at V and 5 bases at J, with 10 bases between the two ends. DNA for the CDR3: TGTGCCAGCAGGTACAGTGTAAATGAAAAACTGTTTTTT. Translated: CASRYSVNEKLFF.